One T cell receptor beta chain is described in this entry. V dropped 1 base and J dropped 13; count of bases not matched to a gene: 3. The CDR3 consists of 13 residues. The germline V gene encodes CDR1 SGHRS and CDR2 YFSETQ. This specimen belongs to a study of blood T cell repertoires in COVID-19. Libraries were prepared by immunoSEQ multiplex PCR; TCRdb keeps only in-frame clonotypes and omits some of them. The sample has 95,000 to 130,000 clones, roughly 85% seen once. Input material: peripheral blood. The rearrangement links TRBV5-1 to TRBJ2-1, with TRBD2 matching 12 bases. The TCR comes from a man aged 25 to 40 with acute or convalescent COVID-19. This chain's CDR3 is CASSLWTSGDQFF. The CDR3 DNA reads TGCGCCAGCAGCTTGTGGACTAGCGGGGATCAGTTCTTC.